Each of the 9 T cell receptor beta chains below was sequenced from the same sample in a study of STAT5B mutations in CD4+ large granular lymphocyte leukemia. Sequencing used immunoSEQ multiplex PCR; TCRdb keeps in-frame clones, though not all of them. The sample has about 22,000 clones; about 79% are singletons. Sequencing was performed on CD4+ T cells from blood buffy coats. Receptors were obtained from a human donor in good health.

V gene TRBV11-2 combines with J gene TRBJ2-1; 11 nucleotides match TRBD2. Germline V CDR1 and CDR2: SGHAT, FQNNGV. With 6 bases clipped from V and 12 bases from J, the junction kept 16 bases outside the gene matches. CDR3 length: 16 amino acids. CDR3 loop: CASSDFGTSGELGQFF. The CDR3 nucleotides are TGTGCCAGCAGTGACTTCGGGACTAGCGGAGAACTAGGGCAGTTCTTC.

This clone was seen a handful of times. The chain combines TRBV4-1 with TRBJ1-4; TRBD1 might be the D (6 bases). Trimming removed 5 bases from V and 8 bases from J, with 15 bases in between. CDR1 MGHRA and CDR2 YSYEKL come from the germline V gene. CDR3 length: 14 residues. DNA of the CDR3: TGCGCCAGCAGCTCAGGGGAGGTGGGAGAAAAACTGTTTTTT. This codes for CASSSGEVGEKLFF.

This chain links TRBV30 with TRBJ2-7; 7 bases match TRBD1. Looked up from germline, CDR1 is GTSNPN and CDR2 is SVGIG (reference sequence). Losses at the gene ends were 1 base for V and 0 bases for J; bases not matched to a gene: 6. There are 15 residues in the CDR3. CDR3 residues: CAWSGYRGNSYEQYF. CDR3 in DNA: TGTGCCTGGAGTGGGTACAGGGGCAACTCCTACGAGCAGTACTTC.

The chain couples TRBV7-2 to TRBJ2-5, with D possibly being TRBD1 (5 bases). V was shortened by 1 base and J by 6 bases, with 12 bases between the two germline ends. The CDR3 covers 14 residues. CDR1 is SGHTA and CDR2 is FQGNSA in the germline V gene. The CDR3 is CASSLELRVQTQYF. DNA of the CDR3: TGTGCCAGCAGCTTAGAACTCAGGGTCCAGACCCAGTACTTC. Using reference TRBV7-2 and TRBJ2-5 for the parts outside the CDR3, the full variable domain is GAGVSQSPSNKVTEKGKDVELRCDPISGHTALYWYRQSLGQGLEFLIYFQGNSAPDKSGLPSDRFSAERTGGSVSTLTIQRTQQEDSAVYLCASSLELRVQTQYFGPGTRLLVL.

The gene calls are TRBV11-2 and TRBJ2-1; D is unresolved. Germline V gene sequence: CDR1 SGHAT, CDR2 FQNNGV. V was shortened by 1 base and J by 0 bases, with 10 bases between the two germline ends. The CDR3 has 16 residues. The CDR3 loop is CASSLAPAYSYNEQFF. CDR3 sequence (DNA): TGTGCCAGCAGCTTAGCCCCAGCGTACTCCTACAATGAGCAGTTCTTC.

The chain combines TRBV7-9 with TRBJ1-6, with 7 bases matching TRBD1. V trimming: 7 bases; J trimming: 0 bases; junction bases outside the gene matches: 6. There are 16 residues in the CDR3. In germline, CDR1 is SEHNR, CDR2 FQNEAQ (reference sequence). CDR3 sequence: CASNRQGSSYNSPLHF. DNA for the CDR3: TGTGCCAGCAACCGACAGGGTAGCTCCTATAATTCACCCCTCCACTTT. Together with reference TRBV7-9 and TRBJ1-6, the CDR3 gives the full variable domain: DTGVSQNPRHKITKRGQNVTFRCDPISEHNRLYWYRQTLGQGPEFLTYFQNEAQLEKSRLLSDRFSAERPKGSFSTLEIQRTEQGDSAMYLCASNRQGSSYNSPLHFGNGTRLTVT.

This clone was counted a few times. The V gene is TRBV9, the J gene TRBJ2-7; D unresolved. There are 14 residues in the CDR3. Germline V gene data show CDR1 as SGDLS and CDR2 as YYNGEE. The V gene lost 0 bases and the J gene lost 0 bases, with 7 bases spanning the gap. This CDR3 is CASSVDPLSYEQYF. CDR3 nucleotides: TGTGCCAGCAGCGTAGATCCACTCTCCTACGAGCAGTACTTC.

V and J are TRBV6-1 and TRBJ1-2; the D is unclear. Trimming took 8 bases from V and 0 from J, leaving 7 bases between them. CDR1 is MNHNS, CDR2 SASEGT, per germline. This CDR3 is 12 amino acids long. The CDR3 DNA sequence: TGTGCCAGCTCGCGCACTAACTATGGCTACACCTTC. It is translated as CASSRTNYGYTF.

A single count supports this clone. V gene TRBV18 combines with J gene TRBJ2-6; tentatively, D is TRBD1 (6 bases). CDR3 size: 15 residues. Germline V gene data show CDR1 as KGHSH and CDR2 as LQKENI. V was pared by 3 bases and J by 7 bases, with 13 bases between. The CDR3 coding sequence is TGTGCCAGCTCACCGACTACGACAGGTGCCAACGTCCTGACTTTC. Amino acid sequence: CASSPTTTGANVLTF.